The 28 T cell receptor beta chains below were found in one sample sequenced in a study of cytomegalovirus exposure and HLA in healthy donors. This PCR relied on a set of 60 Vbeta primers and 13 Jbeta primers. Produced via immunoSEQ multiplex PCR; TCRdb's table is partial and in-frame only. The data contain 90,000 to 100,000 clones, about 72% of them singletons. The sequenced sample consisted of PBMCs. These receptors were collected from a woman aged 55-69 years in good health and CMV-seropositive.

Remarks on this clone: Other DNA sequences in the sample encode the same CDR3. The chain carries TRBV7-6 and TRBJ2-4; 9 bases are a match to TRBD2. CDR1 is SGHVS and CDR2 is FNYEAQ in the germline V gene. J lost 0 bases, V lost 9 bases, and 15 bases had no gene match. The CDR3 length is 18 residues. CDR3 in DNA: TGTGCCAGTAGCCTACTAGCGGGCCGAAACCTAGCCAAAAACATTCAGTACTTC. It encodes CASSLLAGRNLAKNIQYF.

The chain couples TRBV5-4 to TRBJ2-7; 7 nucleotides line up with TRBD1. The V segment lost 4 bases and the J segment 5 bases; nucleotides outside the gene matches: 12. CDR3 length equals 15 residues. The V gene's germline CDR1 is SGHNT and CDR2 YYREEE (reference sequence). CDR3 DNA sequence: TGTGCCAGCAGCCCCCGACAGGGCTCGTCAGACGAGCAGTACTTC. Residues: CASSPRQGSSDEQYF.

This clone was seen a few times. The chain links TRBV5-4 to TRBJ1-6; D not resolved. The germline V and J ends were trimmed by 1 base and 7 bases, with 9 bases remaining between them. The CDR3 consists of 14 residues. Germline CDR1 SGHNT, CDR2 YYREEE (reference sequence). Here the CDR3 reads CASSLFGRNSPLHF. The CDR3 bases are TGTGCCAGCAGCTTGTTTGGGAGAAATTCACCCCTCCACTTT. The whole variable domain, filled in from reference TRBV5-4 and TRBJ1-6, reads ETGVTQSPTHLIKTRGQQVTLRCSSQSGHNTVSWYQQALGQGPQFIFQYYREEENGRGNFPPRFSGLQFPNYSSELNVNALELDDSALYLCASSLFGRNSPLHFGNGTRLTVT.

This clone was seen only a few times. This chain joins TRBV5-6 and TRBJ2-7, with D tentatively TRBD2 (5 bases). The length of the CDR3 is 16 residues. V was clipped by 1 base and J by 3 bases, with 17 bases between them. Germline-derived CDR1 and CDR2 are SGHDT and YYEEEE. The CDR3 sequence is CASSLQQITRFYEQYF. The CDR3 bases are TGTGCCAGCAGCTTGCAACAAATTACTAGGTTCTACGAGCAGTACTTC. The full variable domain, completed using reference TRBV5-6 and TRBJ2-7, is DAGVTQSPTHLIKTRGQQVTLRCSPKSGHDTVSWYQQALGQGPQFIFQYYEEEERQRGNFPDRFSGHQFPNYSSELNVNALLLGDSALYLCASSLQQITRFYEQYFGPGTRLTVT.

The sample holds many counts of this clone. The gene calls are TRBV19 and TRBJ1-1; D remains ambiguous. Germline V gene lookup returns CDR1 LNHDA and CDR2 SQIVND (reference sequence). The ends were cut back, 3 bases at V and 5 bases at J, with 10 bases in the middle. CDR3 length: 13 residues. This chain's CDR3 is CASSIEGGTEAFF. The CDR3 DNA reads TGTGCCAGTAGTATTGAGGGAGGGACTGAAGCTTTCTTT.

The rearrangement joins TRBV7-9 to TRBJ1-1; 7 bases line up with TRBD1. The CDR3 consists of 15 residues. Unmatched junction bases numbered 5, after V lost 3 bases and J lost 1 base. CDR1 and CDR2 (germline): SEHNR, FQNEAQ (reference sequence). In DNA, the CDR3 is TGTGCCAGCAGCTTGCTGAACAGGGGGAACACTGAAGCTTTCTTT. Residues: CASSLLNRGNTEAFF. The entire variable domain, with the rest obtained from reference TRBV7-9 and TRBJ1-1, is as follows: DTGVSQNPRHKITKRGQNVTFRCDPISEHNRLYWYRQTLGQGPEFLTYFQNEAQLEKSRLLSDRFSAERPKGSFSTLEIQRTEQGDSAMYLCASSLLNRGNTEAFFGQGTRLTVV.

The chain has TRBV7-8 and TRBJ2-3, with 7 bases lining up with TRBD1. Germline V gene data show CDR1 as SGHVS and CDR2 as FQNEAQ. The CDR3 is 15 residues long. The ends lost 1 base at V and 5 bases at J; junction bases unmatched: 6. As DNA, the CDR3 is TGTGCCAGCAGCTTAGAGAGACAGGGCGGAGATACGCAGTATTTT. Its protein product is CASSLERQGGDTQYF.

This clone turned up a few times. The chain has TRBV14 and TRBJ2-3, with 8 bases aligning to TRBD2. This CDR3 is built from 15 residues. Trimming removed 1 base from V and 6 bases from J; junction bases left unmatched: 6. Germline V gene lookup returns CDR1 SGHDN and CDR2 FVKESK. In DNA form, the CDR3 reads TGTGCCAGCAGCCAAGTTTACAGCGGGAGTGATACGCAGTATTTT. Protein sequence: CASSQVYSGSDTQYF.

The chain carries TRBV9 and TRBJ2-5, with 9 nucleotides matching TRBD1. Judging by the DNA end, TRBJ2-7 fits better; the J call may be wrong. The CDR3 is made up of 15 amino acids. The germline V gene has CDR1 SGDLS and CDR2 YYNGEE. The CDR3 is CASSPMSTGGYEQYF. CDR3 nucleotide sequence: TGTGCCAGCAGCCCGATGTCGACAGGGGGCTACGAGCAGTACTTC.

The V call is TRBV10-3, the J call TRBJ2-7, with 9 nucleotides matching TRBD1. After removal of 6 bases from V and 7 bases from J, the junction contained 25 bases not matched to a gene. The CDR3 runs 19 residues. Germline V gene sequence: CDR1 ENHRY, CDR2 SYGVKD. The CDR3 DNA reads TGTGCCATCAGCGGCAGGACCGGGACAGGGCGCCCCACAGTCGGGGAGCAGTACTTC. As protein: CAISGRTGTGRPTVGEQYF.

The CDR3 sequence is CASSMGRSKEAFF. The CDR3 coding sequence is TGTGCCAGTAGTATGGGGAGGAGTAAGGAAGCTTTCTTT. The genes are TRBV19 and TRBJ1-1; D is undetermined. CDR1 is LNHDA and CDR2 is SQIVND in the germline V gene (reference sequence). This CDR3 is 13 amino acids long. The V end was cut by 3 bases, the J end by 8 bases, with 13 bases between.

The V gene is TRBV6-6, the J gene TRBJ2-5; D may be TRBD1 (6 bases). The CDR3 is made up of 15 amino acids. V was pared by 7 bases and J by 5 bases, with 20 bases between. Per the germline V gene, CDR1 is MNHNY and CDR2 is SVGAGI (reference sequence). DNA for the CDR3: TGTGCCAGCACCCCCCTGGCACAGGGCCGTGAGACCCAGTACTTC. Translated, it gives CASTPLAQGRETQYF.

The chain links TRBV2 to TRBJ2-1, with TRBD2 matching over 11 bases. The junction had 5 bases not matched to a gene; V was cut back by 0 bases and J by 13 bases. This CDR3 spans 14 amino acids. The germline CDR1 and CDR2 sequences are SNHLY and FYNNEI. In nucleotides, the CDR3 is TGTGCCAGCAGTGAAGCTAGCGGGAGGGCCAATCAGTTCTTC. Translated, it gives CASSEASGRANQFF.

This clone was seen a few times. The J gene is TRBJ2-7, the V gene TRBV5-6; 7 bases agree with TRBD1. J was trimmed by 0 bases and V by 4 bases; bases with no gene match: 4. Germline V gene data show CDR1 as SGHDT and CDR2 as YYEEEE. The CDR3 has 14 residues. CDR3 sequence: CASSPPGGSYEQYF. CDR3 nucleotide sequence: TGTGCCAGCAGCCCCCCAGGGGGCTCCTACGAGCAGTACTTC. The full variable domain, completed using reference TRBV5-6 and TRBJ2-7, is DAGVTQSPTHLIKTRGQQVTLRCSPKSGHDTVSWYQQALGQGPQFIFQYYEEEERQRGNFPDRFSGHQFPNYSSELNVNALLLGDSALYLCASSPPGGSYEQYFGPGTRLTVT.

This clone occurred once. CDR3 in DNA: TGTGCCAGCTCACCACCGGGGGGAACGGTAGGCGGCTACACCTTC. This translates into CASSPPGGTVGGYTF. The chain carries TRBV18 and TRBJ1-2, with a possible D match to TRBD1 (5 bases). Germline V gives CDR1 KGHSH, CDR2 LQKENI. Trimming pared 0 bases from V and 8 bases from J, leaving 16 bases between. This CDR3 spans 15 amino acids. Full variable domain (remainder filled in from reference TRBV18 and TRBJ1-2): NAGVMQNPRHLVRRRGQEARLRCSPMKGHSHVYWYRQLPEEGLKFMVYLQKENIIDESGMPKERFSAEFPKEGPSILRIQQVVRGDSAAYFCASSPPGGTVGGYTFGSGTRLTVV.

The J gene is TRBJ2-3, the V gene TRBV4-2; 9 bases fit TRBD2. The CDR3 is made up of 19 amino acids. Germline values: CDR1 LGHNA, CDR2 YNFKEQ. V was clipped by 8 bases and J by 1 base; unmatched bases: 19. The CDR3 DNA follows: TGTGCCAGCTCTAGGGGGGGGGCTAGCGGGAACGTCGGCACAGATACGCAGTATTTT. Its protein is CASSRGGASGNVGTDTQYF.

V usage is TRBV5-8 and J usage is TRBJ2-7, with D perhaps matching TRBD2 (5 bases). V shed 0 bases and J shed 4 bases, with 14 bases lying between them. This CDR3 comprises 15 residues. Germline V lookup: CDR1 SGHTS, CDR2 YDEGEE. As DNA, the CDR3 is TGTGCCAGCAGCTTGGCCGGGGTGGGAAGATACGAGCAGTACTTC. Amino acid sequence: CASSLAGVGRYEQYF.

The chain carries TRBV27 and TRBJ2-7; unclear D gene. V shed 2 bases and J shed 4 bases, with 12 bases lying between them. The CDR3 spans 14 residues. The germline CDR1 and CDR2 sequences are MNHEY and SMNVEV (reference sequence). The CDR3 sequence is CASSLNLFSYEQYF. The CDR3 DNA follows: TGTGCCAGCAGTTTAAACTTATTTTCGTACGAGCAGTACTTC.

The chain joins TRBV9 to TRBJ2-7; 9 bases are shared with TRBD2. The J segment lost 5 bases and the V segment lost 0 bases, leaving 6 bases of the junction unmatched. The CDR3 contains 15 residues. CDR1 and CDR2 from the germline V gene are SGDLS and YYNGEE. For the CDR3, the DNA is TGTGCCAGCAGCGTAGAGGTAGCGGGAGCCAACGAGCAGTACTTC. It encodes CASSVEVAGANEQYF.

In its sample, this clone was seen a few times. This chain connects TRBV6-5 to TRBJ1-4; unclear D gene. This CDR3 has 14 amino acids. Germline loops: CDR1 MNHEY, CDR2 SVGAGI. Trimming took off 7 bases at V and 3 bases at J, with 12 bases between the two ends. The CDR3 DNA follows: TGTGCCAGCACGGGTCGGGTGGCTAATGAAAAACTGTTTTTT. This sequence encodes CASTGRVANEKLFF.

This clone was picked up a small number of times. The chain uses TRBV5-6 and TRBJ1-2; D is perhaps TRBD1 (5 bases). Germline assignment: CDR1 SGHDT and CDR2 YYEEEE. The CDR3 covers 15 residues. Between the trimmed V and J ends, which lost 5 bases and 4 bases, there was a span of 18 bases. CDR3 DNA: TGTGCCAGCAGTCAAATCGACAGCCGGATCTATGGCTACACCTTC. Translated, it gives CASSQIDSRIYGYTF.

The genes are TRBV4-1 and TRBJ1-1, with no clear D. CDR1 is MGHRA and CDR2 is YSYEKL in the germline V gene. V gave up 3 bases and J gave up 0 bases, with 5 bases separating them. The CDR3 contains 13 residues. The CDR3 is CASSHGLNTEAFF. CDR3 nucleotide sequence: TGCGCCAGCAGCCACGGGTTGAACACTGAAGCTTTCTTT.

The chain carries TRBV6-6 and TRBJ2-3; D gene unclear. Trimming left V 0 bases short and J 6 bases short, with 13 bases between. Germline assignment: CDR1 MNHNY and CDR2 SVGAGI (reference sequence). CDR3 size: 15 residues. The chain's CDR3 is CASSYSKEHVDTQYF. CDR3 in DNA: TGTGCCAGCAGTTACTCGAAAGAACACGTGGATACGCAGTATTTT.

This clone qualifies as medium-sized. J is TRBJ1-1 and V is TRBV6-6, with a tentative D call TRBD1 (5 bases). CDR3 length: 16 amino acids. Trimming stripped 7 bases from V and 0 bases from J, with 18 bases between. Germline lookup yields CDR1 MNHNY and CDR2 SVGAGI (reference sequence). In nucleotides, the CDR3 is TGTGCCAGCATCACCGGCGGGGACGGCATGAACACTGAAGCTTTCTTT. It translates to CASITGGDGMNTEAFF.

The J gene is TRBJ2-7, the V gene TRBV5-1, with D possibly TRBD1 on 5 matching bases. The CDR3 covers 14 residues. The germline V and J ends were trimmed by 4 bases and 4 bases, with 15 bases remaining between them. Germline loops: CDR1 SGHRS, CDR2 YFSETQ. Here the CDR3 DNA reads TGCGCCAGCAGCCTCGGGCCTGGGGCTTACGAGCAGTACTTC. Amino acids: CASSLGPGAYEQYF.

The rearrangement joins TRBV6-5 to TRBJ2-2, with 9 positions matching TRBD1. The CDR3 has 15 amino acids. Germline-derived CDR1 and CDR2 are MNHEY and SVGAGI. V was clipped by 7 bases and J by 3 bases; unmatched bases: 6. The DNA for the CDR3 is TGTGCCAGCACCCCGGGACAGGGATACACCGGGGAGCTGTTTTTT. Translating it yields CASTPGQGYTGELFF.

The rearrangement links TRBV30 to TRBJ1-1; D unclear. This CDR3 is built from 15 residues. Germline CDR1 and CDR2: GTSNPN and SVGIG (reference sequence). V lost 6 bases to trimming and J lost 4 bases, with 21 bases between them. The CDR3 is CACSPRRSGSTEAFF. CDR3 in DNA: TGTGCCTGTTCCCCCCGGAGGTCGGGGTCCACTGAAGCTTTCTTT.

V gene TRBV30 combines with J gene TRBJ1-4; D gene uncertain. The CDR3 consists of 15 residues. Trimming shortened V by 2 bases and J by 5 bases, and 15 bases separated the two germline ends. Germline-derived CDR1 and CDR2 are GTSNPN and SVGIG (reference sequence). CDR3 sequence: CAWSFGGVRNEKLFF. For the CDR3, the DNA is TGTGCCTGGAGTTTTGGAGGCGTACGGAATGAAAAACTGTTTTTT.